The 10 T cell receptor beta chains reported below all come from one sample, sequenced in a study of tumor and adjacent non-tumor tissue in lung cancer. TCRbeta libraries were built with three rounds of nested PCR, modified from ARM-PCR. Via MiXCR, TCRdb re-called the multiplex PCR reads, giving one row per CDR3 protein. Counted here are 85,000 to 130,000 distinct CDR3 sequences, roughly 60% occurring once; the ten biggest clones make up approximately 18%. This sample's RNA came from whole unsorted tissue. The normal lung tissue was taken more than 3 cm from the tumor edge. Sequenced: distant non-tumor lung tissue. Receptors originate from a man aged 25 to 40 with non-small cell lung cancer.

A word on this clonotype: The junction departs from germline at one end; a sequencing error may be responsible. Written as DNA, the CDR3 is TGTGCCAGCAGCCCTCGAGGTAGTGGGATAAGGTACAATAAGCAGTTCTTC. Protein: CASSPRGSGIRYNKQFF. The gene calls are TRBV11-2 and TRBJ2-1; the D is unclear. Germline V gene lookup returns CDR1 SGHAT and CDR2 FQNNGV. The CDR3 has 17 residues.

This clonotype was observed at least ten times. The rearrangement uses TRBV5-4 and TRBJ1-1; 8 nucleotides align to TRBD1. CDR3 length equals 13 residues. Germline CDR1 and CDR2: SGHNT and YYREEE (reference sequence). The V gene end was trimmed by 2 bases and the J gene end by 8 bases; junction bases not matched to a gene: 5. DNA of the CDR3: TGTGCCAGCAGCTTCGGGACAGGTCTCGAAGCTTTCTTT. This gives the protein CASSFGTGLEAFF.

This clonotype was counted between two and nine times. This may be a read error: a much more frequent sequence differs by one nucleotide. V is TRBV30 and J is TRBJ2-5, with D unresolved. Germline V gene data show CDR1 as GTSNPN and CDR2 as SVGIG (reference sequence). V shed 3 bases and J shed 4 bases, with 18 bases lying between them. The CDR3 loop spans 15 amino acids. CDR3 protein: CAWRVGSRVGETQYF. For the CDR3, the DNA is TGTGCCTGGAGGGTAGGGTCAAGGGTGGGAGAGACCCAGTACTTC.

This clonotype occurred many times. The chain couples TRBV6-5 to TRBJ1-4; TRBD1 aligns across 8 bases. The germline V gene has CDR1 MNHEY and CDR2 SVGAGI. V lost 2 bases and J lost 7; bases outside the gene matches: 3. This CDR3 comprises 14 residues. The CDR3 bases are TGTGCCAGCAGTTACGACAGGGGCGGTGAAAAACTGTTTTTT. This translates into CASSYDRGGEKLFF.

As for this clonotype: This is likely a read error, given that the CDR3 carries no conserved phenylalanine or tryptophan at its end. The chain recombines TRBV4-2 with TRBJ2-2; no reliable D call. Germline V gene lookup returns CDR1 LGHNA and CDR2 YNFKEQ. Deletions cut 0 bases from V and 0 bases from J, with 8 bases between. CDR3 length equals 16 residues. CDR3 amino acids: CASSQEFPSNTGELFC. DNA for the CDR3: TGTGCCAGCAGCCAAGAATTTCCCTCGAACACCGGGGAGCTGTTTTGT.

Points on this clonotype: At one of its ends the junction is not consistent with the germline gene, which may arise from a read error. The rearrangement links TRBV6-2 or TRBV6-3 to TRBJ1-4; TRBD1 aligns across 7 bases. CDR3 length: 16 residues. Germline lookup yields CDR1 MNHEY and CDR2 SVGEGT. The CDR3 is CASSYERGRTSEKLFF. CDR3 bases: TGTGCCAGCAGTTACGAAAGGGGGCGGACTAGTGAAAAACTGTTTTTT.

Remarks on this clonotype: A read error may be the cause here, since a much bigger clone is one base away. The chain employs TRBV12-3 or TRBV12-4 and TRBJ2-3; 13 positions match TRBD2. The CDR3 totals 16 residues. The V segment lost 4 bases and the J segment 3 bases; nucleotides outside the gene matches: 4. The CDR3 DNA is TGTGCCAGCAGTTCAGGACTAGCGGGAGTAACAGATACGCAGTATTTT. It specifies CASSSGLAGVTDTQYF.

The table lists this clonotype with a few counts. The V call is TRBV12-3 or TRBV12-4, the J call TRBJ2-3; D unclear. V gave up 5 bases and J gave up 3 bases, with 6 bases separating them. The CDR3 consists of 12 residues. Here the CDR3 reads CASSQVTDTQYF. The CDR3 region has the DNA TGTGCCAGCAGTCAAGTAACAGATACGCAGTATTTT.

This clonotype was counted between two and nine times. The rearrangement uses TRBV12-3 or TRBV12-4 and TRBJ2-1, with a tentative D call TRBD2 (6 bases). This CDR3 has 17 residues. The germline V and J ends were trimmed by 3 bases and 7 bases, with 22 bases remaining between them. CDR3 nucleotide sequence: TGTGCCAGCAGTTTCGGGCTAGCGTGGGGCTCGTGGAATGAGCAGTTCTTC. Encoded protein: CASSFGLAWGSWNEQFF.

Turning to this clonotype: A junction boundary mismatches the germline segment, possibly from a read error. The CDR3 protein is CTSSLNHGLAGRTDTQYF. As DNA, the CDR3 is TGTACCAGCAGTCTAAACCACGGACTAGCGGGGCGCACAGATACACAGTATTTT. The chain is built from TRBV6-2 or TRBV6-3 and TRBJ2-3; 12 positions match TRBD2. The CDR3 length is 18 residues. Per the germline V gene, CDR1 is MNHEY and CDR2 is SVGEGT.